The sequence of this T cell receptor beta chain was determined in a study of OX40 agonist ivuxolimab in advanced cancers. Study-level background: The diagnoses of dose-escalation patients were hepatocellular carcinoma, melanoma, renal cell or head and neck cancer.

Concerning this clone itself: Its antigen is undetermined.

The CDR3 length is 16 residues. Between the trimmed V and J ends, which lost 0 bases and 4 bases, there was a span of 14 bases. Per the germline V gene, CDR1 is SGHRS and CDR2 is YFSETQ. Using immunoSEQ multiplex PCR, the repertoire was profiled, and TCRdb retains in-frame clones only, with some absent. Of fewer than 40,000 clones in the sample, more than 70% were seen once. General study findings and limits: Partial responders dosed at 0.1-3.0 mg/kg displayed clonal expansion ranking among the lowest. Normalized T-cell clonal expansion was also low in a subset of nonresponders.

This chain uses TRBV5-1 with TRBJ1-3; D uncertain. The clonotype originates from an adult with an advanced solid tumor such as melanoma, head and neck, liver or kidney cancer. The sequencing used CD4+ or CD8+ T cells sorted from blood, collected in a trial of the OX40 agonist ivuxolimab. The CDR3: CASSLAGEGGGNTIYF. The CDR3 region has the DNA TGCGCCAGCAGCTTGGCCGGCGAGGGTGGCGGAAACACCATATATTTT.